The 8 T cell receptor beta chains given below trace back to one sample, sequenced in a study of cytomegalovirus exposure and HLA in healthy donors. The PCR made use of 60 Vbeta and 13 Jbeta primers. The repertoire was sequenced with immunoSEQ multiplex PCR; TCRdb's copy has only in-frame clones and lacks some. The table shows more than 85,000 clones, with under 75% occurring only once. Sequencing used PBMCs. These receptors were taken from a female donor in good health and CMV-seronegative.

The rearrangement links TRBV27 to TRBJ2-7; D is possibly TRBD1 (7 bases). Germline CDR1 and CDR2: MNHEY and SMNVEV (reference sequence). The CDR3 extends over 13 amino acids. Trimming left V 2 bases short and J 7 bases short, with 12 bases between. CDR3 DNA: TGTGCCAGCAGTTTAGGGGCAGGGGGGGAGCAGTACTTC. This sequence encodes CASSLGAGGEQYF.

The table lists this clone with a few counts. CDR3 sequence reads: CASRLQGAGQPQHF. Written as DNA, the CDR3 is TGTGCCAGCCGATTACAGGGGGCCGGTCAGCCCCAGCATTTT. V usage is TRBV19 and J usage is TRBJ1-5; 9 nucleotides match TRBD1. The germline V gene has CDR1 LNHDA and CDR2 SQIVND (reference sequence). The CDR3 runs to 14 residues. Unmatched junction bases numbered 9, after V lost 9 bases and J lost 6 bases.

The CDR3 loop is CASSSLRGRGQDEQYF. The DNA of the CDR3 is TGTGCCAGCAGCTCCCTACGGGGAAGGGGACAAGACGAGCAGTACTTC. V usage is TRBV5-6 and J usage is TRBJ2-7; tentative D call: TRBD1 (6 bases). Trimming removed 3 bases at V and 5 bases at J, with 21 bases between. Germline CDR1 SGHDT, CDR2 YYEEEE. CDR3 length equals 16 residues.

The gene calls are TRBV4-2 and TRBJ2-1; 10 bases are a match to TRBD2. Per the germline V gene, CDR1 is LGHNA and CDR2 is YNFKEQ. Trimming took 0 bases from V and 9 from J; bases not matched to a gene: 8. CDR3 length equals 16 residues. CDR3 nucleotide sequence: TGTGCCAGCAGCCAAGAGGCTAGCGGGAGATGGGGTGAGCAGTTCTTC. Translating gives CASSQEASGRWGEQFF.

This clone turned up a few times. The gene calls are TRBV5-4 and TRBJ2-3; perhaps TRBD1 as D (5 bases). V was clipped by 1 base and J by 2 bases, with 17 bases between them. Germline V gives CDR1 SGHNT, CDR2 YYREEE (reference sequence). The CDR3 loop spans 17 amino acids. Here the CDR3 DNA reads TGTGCCAGCAGCTTGTATTCAGGGATTATACACACAGATACGCAGTATTTT. It is translated as CASSLYSGIIHTDTQYF.

This chain uses TRBV4-2 with TRBJ1-3; TRBD1 agrees at 8 bases. The CDR3 is 15 amino acids. Germline values: CDR1 LGHNA, CDR2 YNFKEQ. The ends lost 4 bases at V and 0 bases at J; junction bases unmatched: 2. The CDR3 nucleotides read TGTGCCAGCAGCCCGGGACAGGCCTCTGGAAACACCATATATTTT. It translates to CASSPGQASGNTIYF.

Concerning this clone itself: Germline is not matched at one junction end, which may reflect a read error. The rearrangement joins TRBV5-6 to TRBJ2-7, with D perhaps matching TRBD1 (8 bases). Germline values: CDR1 SGHDT, CDR2 YYEEEE. The length of the CDR3 is 16 residues. The CDR3 nucleotides are TGTGCCAGCAGATTGGGGGGGCAGGGGGCTGACTACGAGCAGTACTTC. Translation gives CASRLGGQGADYEQYF.

This chain joins TRBV18 and TRBJ1-4; a weak D match, TRBD1 (6 bases). Trimming took 5 bases from V and 8 from J, leaving 18 bases between them. The CDR3 has 15 amino acids. Germline CDR1 KGHSH, CDR2 LQKENI. The CDR3: CASSARQDLGEKLFF. CDR3 nucleotide sequence: TGTGCCAGCTCAGCCCGACAGGACCTGGGGGAAAAACTGTTTTTT.